Presented here are 13 T cell receptor beta chains from one specimen sequenced in a study of beta chain features in type 1 diabetes. For these receptors, no antigen is known. General study results and limits: Type 1 diabetes patients had moderately but significantly shorter TCRB CDR3s in all four CD4+ subsets.

What was sequenced were expressed TCRB transcripts, since all of the isolated RNA had been reverse transcribed. Profiling relied on immunoSEQ multiplex PCR, and the TCRdb table lists in-frame clones only, not all of them. This sample yields approximately 360,000 clones, of which roughly 12% are seen a single time; 0.0085% to 0.012% belongs to the top ten. What was sequenced was naive CD4+ T cells from blood. Every receptor here comes from a woman aged 18-35 years with type 1 diabetes.

The chain carries TRBV5-6 and TRBJ2-1; perhaps TRBD2 as D (8 bases). Germline-derived CDR1 and CDR2 are SGHDT and YYEEEE. The CDR3 covers 16 residues. Trimming cost V 5 bases and J 1 base, with 16 bases left between them. The CDR3 DNA reads as TGTGCCAGCAGTCAGACAGGGACTAGGTCCTACAATGAGCAGTTCTTC. This gives the protein CASSQTGTRSYNEQFF. The full variable domain, with the rest looked up from reference TRBV5-6 and TRBJ2-1, is DAGVTQSPTHLIKTRGQQVTLRCSPKSGHDTVSWYQQALGQGPQFIFQYYEEEERQRGNFPDRFSGHQFPNYSSELNVNALLLGDSALYLCASSQTGTRSYNEQFFGPGTRLTVL.

The chain uses TRBV7-2 and TRBJ2-1, with 12 bases matching TRBD2. The CDR3 has 16 amino acids. Per germline, CDR1 SGHTA and CDR2 FQGNSA. V lost 1 base, J lost 5 bases, and 3 bases stayed unmatched. CDR3 residues: CASSLVTSGRHNEQFF. The CDR3 bases are TGTGCCAGCAGCTTAGTAACTAGCGGGAGGCACAATGAGCAGTTCTTC.

The table lists this clone with a few counts. The V gene is TRBV4-3, the J gene TRBJ2-7; D is unresolved. V dropped 0 bases and J dropped 0 bases, with 9 bases sitting between them. The germline V gene has CDR1 LGHNA and CDR2 YSLEER. CDR3 length: 15 amino acids. CDR3 in DNA: TGCGCCAGCAGCCAAGATCGGCAGGTCTCCTACGAGCAGTACTTC. This gives the protein CASSQDRQVSYEQYF.

This rearrangement joins TRBV28 to TRBJ2-1; D might be TRBD2 (6 bases). With 7 bases removed from V and 6 bases from J, the gap between germline ends came to 16 bases. CDR1 MDHEN and CDR2 SYDVKM come from the germline V gene. This CDR3 has 14 amino acids. The CDR3 nucleotides read TGTGCCAGCACTATCGGGGACTTAGCCAATGAGCAGTTCTTC. Protein sequence: CASTIGDLANEQFF. Combining the CDR3 with reference TRBV28 and TRBJ2-1 gives the whole variable domain DVKVTQSSRYLVKRTGEKVFLECVQDMDHENMFWYRQDPGLGLRLIYFSYDVKMKEKGDIPEGYSVSREKKERFSLILESASTNQTSMYLCASTIGDLANEQFFGPGTRLTVL.

This clone was seen only a few times. V is TRBV9 and J is TRBJ2-5; 7 nucleotides agree with TRBD1. V lost 2 bases and J lost 2; bases outside the gene matches: 6. Germline lookup yields CDR1 SGDLS and CDR2 YYNGEE. CDR3 length: 15 residues. This CDR3 is CASSVRGTVQETQYF. Here the CDR3 DNA reads TGTGCCAGCAGCGTTCGAGGGACAGTACAAGAGACCCAGTACTTC. Together with reference TRBV9 and TRBJ2-5, the CDR3 gives the full variable domain: DSGVTQTPKHLITATGQRVTLRCSPRSGDLSVYWYQQSLDQGLQFLIQYYNGEERAKGNILERFSAQQFPDLHSELNLSSLELGDSALYFCASSVRGTVQETQYFGPGTRLLVL.

The gene calls are TRBV7-2 and TRBJ2-1; 9 nucleotides line up with TRBD2. CDR3 size: 16 residues. With 5 bases clipped from V and 6 bases from J, the junction kept 11 bases outside the gene matches. The germline V gene encodes CDR1 SGHTA and CDR2 FQGNSA. The DNA of the CDR3 is TGTGCCAGCAGCCCCCGACTAGCGGACGGGGGCAATGAGCAGTTCTTC. Encoded protein: CASSPRLADGGNEQFF.

V is TRBV10-3 and J is TRBJ1-6, with 10 bases identical to TRBD1. Per the germline V gene, CDR1 is ENHRY and CDR2 is SYGVKD. After removal of 10 bases from V and 9 bases from J, the junction contained 9 bases not matched to a gene. This CDR3 has 14 residues. This CDR3 is CASDGTGAGSPLHF. The CDR3 region has the DNA TGTGCCAGCGACGGGACAGGGGCAGGTTCACCCCTCCACTTT.

This clone was detected only a few times. This chain links TRBV7-2 with TRBJ2-1; the D is unclear. The germline V gene has CDR1 SGHTA and CDR2 FQGNSA. This CDR3 is built from 13 residues. V was shortened by 3 bases and J by 7 bases, with 10 bases between the two germline ends. The CDR3 sequence is CASSFTFGNEQFF. CDR3 DNA: TGTGCCAGCAGCTTTACCTTCGGGAATGAGCAGTTCTTC.

This clone was seen only a few times. This chain uses TRBV28 with TRBJ2-7; D is ambiguous. This CDR3 has 13 residues. V was shortened by 3 bases and J by 0 bases, with 6 bases between the two germline ends. Looked up from germline, CDR1 is MDHEN and CDR2 is SYDVKM. CDR3 in DNA: TGTGCCAGCAGTTTCGACACCTCCTACGAGCAGTACTTC. Protein product: CASSFDTSYEQYF.

The gene calls are TRBV7-9 and TRBJ2-2; no definite D call. Trimming pared 8 bases from V and 5 bases from J, leaving 6 bases between. Per the germline V gene, CDR1 is SEHNR and CDR2 is FQNEAQ (reference sequence). This CDR3 region has 11 residues. Here the CDR3 reads CASPNTGELFF. The CDR3 nucleotides read TGTGCCAGCCCAAATACCGGGGAGCTGTTTTTT.

This CDR3 is CASSYVQVPNEKLFF. The CDR3 DNA sequence: TGTGCCAGCAGCTATGTACAGGTCCCTAATGAAAAACTGTTTTTT. The rearrangement links TRBV7-2 to TRBJ1-4, with D possibly matching TRBD1 (5 bases). The V end was cut by 4 bases, the J end by 3 bases, with 12 bases between. The V gene's germline CDR1 is SGHTA and CDR2 FQGNSA. This CDR3 spans 15 amino acids. The full variable domain, in which reference TRBV7-2 and TRBJ1-4 provide the parts outside the CDR3, is GAGVSQSPSNKVTEKGKDVELRCDPISGHTALYWYRQSLGQGLEFLIYFQGNSAPDKSGLPSDRFSAERTGGSVSTLTIQRTQQEDSAVYLCASSYVQVPNEKLFFGSGTQLSVL.

J is TRBJ2-7 and V is TRBV28, with a weak D call TRBD2 (5 bases). With 3 bases removed from V and 6 bases from J, the gap between germline ends came to 15 bases. The CDR3 has 14 amino acids. CDR1 MDHEN and CDR2 SYDVKM come from the germline V gene. The chain's CDR3 is CASSFQSSSGEQYF. In DNA form, the CDR3 reads TGTGCCAGCAGTTTCCAGTCTAGCTCTGGCGAGCAGTACTTC.

The V gene is TRBV2, the J gene TRBJ2-4, with 9 bases lining up with TRBD1. Germline trimming cut 6 bases from V and 6 bases from J; bases unmatched to any gene: 9. Germline lookup yields CDR1 SNHLY and CDR2 FYNNEI. The CDR3 runs 15 residues. CDR3 protein: CASRKTGGGGNIQYF. In DNA, the CDR3 is TGTGCCAGCAGGAAGACAGGGGGAGGCGGAAACATTCAGTACTTC.